This record covers a single T cell receptor beta chain. Its target is unknown. TCRdb re-called the 5' RACE reads through MiXCR, storing one row per CDR3 protein. The sample contains approximately 150,000 distinct CDR3 sequences, around two fifths of which appear only once. The data were obtained in a study of CD8 T cells in ankylosing spondylitis. Regarding the study as a whole: Earlier work had already found some motif variants in reactive arthritis synovial fluid and blood. As for the disease-linked clones, they showed a CD8+ phenotype and occurred at relatively low frequencies in peripheral blood. Among TCR beta sequences, a motif of eight or nine highly homologous variants appeared characteristic of ankylosing spondylitis blood. As reported, disease-linked clones showed significant enrichment in matched ankylosing spondylitis synovial fluid.

Trimming removed 2 bases from V and 6 bases from J, with 19 bases in between. This CDR3 is 16 amino acids long. The germline gives CDR1 SGHRS, CDR2 YFSETQ. The sample was synovial fluid, either unsorted or a sorted T cell fraction (not recorded which). This sequence was found in a male donor with ankylosing spondylitis. This rearrangement joins TRBV5-1 to TRBJ2-3; D is undetermined. CDR3 sequence reads: CASSLAFYALVDTQYF. In DNA, the CDR3 is TGCGCCAGCAGCTTAGCCTTCTACGCCCTTGTGGATACGCAGTATTTT.